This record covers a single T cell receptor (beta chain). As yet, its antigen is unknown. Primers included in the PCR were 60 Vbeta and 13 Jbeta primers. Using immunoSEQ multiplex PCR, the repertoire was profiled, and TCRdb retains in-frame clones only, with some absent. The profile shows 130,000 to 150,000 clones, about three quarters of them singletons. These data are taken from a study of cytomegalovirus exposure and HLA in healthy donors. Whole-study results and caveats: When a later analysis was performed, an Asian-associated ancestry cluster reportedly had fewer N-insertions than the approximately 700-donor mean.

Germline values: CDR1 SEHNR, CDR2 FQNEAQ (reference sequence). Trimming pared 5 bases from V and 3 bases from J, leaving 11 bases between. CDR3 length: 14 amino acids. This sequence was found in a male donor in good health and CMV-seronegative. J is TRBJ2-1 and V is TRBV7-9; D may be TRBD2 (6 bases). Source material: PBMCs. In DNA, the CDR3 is TGTGCCAGCAGCATTAGCGGAGACTACAATGAGCAGTTCTTC. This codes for CASSISGDYNEQFF. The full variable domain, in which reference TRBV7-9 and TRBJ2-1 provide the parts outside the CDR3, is DTGVSQNPRHKITKRGQNVTFRCDPISEHNRLYWYRQTLGQGPEFLTYFQNEAQLEKSRLLSDRFSAERPKGSFSTLEIQRTEQGDSAMYLCASSISGDYNEQFFGPGTRLTVL.